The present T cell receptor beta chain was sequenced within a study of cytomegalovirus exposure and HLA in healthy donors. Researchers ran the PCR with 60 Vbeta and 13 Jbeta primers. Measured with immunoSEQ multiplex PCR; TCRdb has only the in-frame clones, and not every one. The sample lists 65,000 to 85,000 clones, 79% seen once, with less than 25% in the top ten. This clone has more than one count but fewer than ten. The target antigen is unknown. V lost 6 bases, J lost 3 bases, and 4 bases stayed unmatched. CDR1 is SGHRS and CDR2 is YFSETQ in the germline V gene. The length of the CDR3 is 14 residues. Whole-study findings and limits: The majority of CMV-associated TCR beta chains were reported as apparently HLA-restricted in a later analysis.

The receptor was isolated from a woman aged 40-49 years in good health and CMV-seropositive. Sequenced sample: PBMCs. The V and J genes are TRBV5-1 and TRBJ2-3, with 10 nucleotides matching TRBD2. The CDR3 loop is CASKVAGGTDTQYF. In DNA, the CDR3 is TGCGCCAGCAAAGTAGCGGGAGGAACAGATACGCAGTATTTT.